The sequence of this TCR beta chain was determined in a study of OX40 agonist ivuxolimab in advanced cancers. Study details: Mean age approximately 59 years, range about 23 to 85; just over 80% male. General study findings and limits: At doses 0.1 to 3.0 mg/kg, CD4+ and CD8+ clones expanded.

The trim removed 1 base at V and 1 base at J, leaving 8 bases unmatched. The CDR3 runs 17 residues. Germline-derived CDR1 and CDR2 are SGHRS and YFSETQ. TCRdb keeps only in-frame clones here, not all; method: immunoSEQ multiplex PCR. The sample carries approximately 33,000 clones, approximately 86% recorded once. Turning to this clone: The target antigen is unknown.

The source is an adult with an advanced solid tumor such as melanoma, head and neck, liver or kidney cancer. The chain has TRBV5-1 and TRBJ2-3; 8 nucleotides line up with TRBD2. Material: CD4+ or CD8+ T cells sorted from blood, obtained in a trial of the OX40 agonist ivuxolimab. DNA of the CDR3: TGCGCCAGCAGCTTGCCCCCTGGACTAGCCGGCACAGATACGCAGTATTTT. Translated, it gives CASSLPPGLAGTDTQYF. Combining the CDR3 with reference TRBV5-1 and TRBJ2-3 gives the whole variable domain KAGVTQTPRYLIKTRGQQVTLSCSPISGHRSVSWYQQTPGQGLQFLFEYFSETQRNKGNFPGRFSGRQFSNSRSEMNVSTLELGDSALYLCASSLPPGLAGTDTQYFGPGTRLTVL.